Presented here are 14 T cell receptor beta chains from one specimen sequenced in a study of CD8 T cells in ankylosing spondylitis. TCRdb itself ran the 5' RACE reads through MiXCR, one entry per CDR3 protein. The sample has roughly 230,000 distinct CDR3 sequences; about a sixth are singletons. Source material: blood, either unsorted or a sorted T cell fraction (not recorded which). The receptors shown here come from a male donor with ankylosing spondylitis or in good health (not recorded which).

This clonotype occurred many times. This sequence joins TRBV6-5 and TRBJ2-7; D might be TRBD2 (5 bases). This CDR3 is built from 15 residues. Germline-derived CDR1 and CDR2 are MNHEY and SVGAGI. V lost 4 bases and J 1 base, leaving 14 bases between the germline ends. CDR3 bases: TGTGCCAGCAGTTCCTATAGTGGGAGATCCTACGAGCAGTACTTC. Translated: CASSSYSGRSYEQYF.

This clonotype turned up a few times. V and J are TRBV7-6 and TRBJ2-2; unclear D gene. Trimming left V 5 bases short and J 5 bases short, with 9 bases between. Germline V CDR1 and CDR2: SGHVS, FNYEAQ. The CDR3 has 13 amino acids. Here the CDR3 DNA reads TGTGCCAGCAGCGGATCCTTAACCGGGGAGCTGTTTTTT. Residues: CASSGSLTGELFF.

This chain uses TRBV4-3 with TRBJ2-1, with TRBD2 identical over 11 bases. Germline CDR1 and CDR2: LGHNA and YSLEER. J lost 8 bases, V lost 4 bases, and 10 bases had no gene match. The CDR3 is 16 amino acids. CDR3 coding DNA: TGCGCCAGCAGCCCCGGACTAGCGGGCGCTCCGGATGAGCAGTTCTTC. Encoded protein: CASSPGLAGAPDEQFF.

Comments on this clonotype: Since no conserved phenylalanine or tryptophan closes the CDR3, a read error is the likely cause. The chain is built from TRBV6-2 or TRBV6-3 and TRBJ2-7; 7 bases align to TRBD2. The germline V gene has CDR1 MNHEY and CDR2 SVGEGT. The CDR3 consists of 15 residues. V was clipped by 1 base and J by 3 bases; unmatched bases: 6. The chain's CDR3 is CASSYLGGRDYEQYS. In nucleotides, the CDR3 is TGTGCCAGCAGTTACTTGGGAGGGAGGGACTACGAGCAGTACTCC.

The chain has TRBV6-6 and TRBJ1-5; D remains unclear. The V end was cut by 6 bases, the J end by 1 base, with 7 bases between. CDR1 and CDR2 from the germline V gene are MNHNY and SVGAGI (reference sequence). There are 13 residues in the CDR3. Here the CDR3 reads CASRLVSNQPQHF. CDR3 nucleotides: TGTGCCAGCAGGCTGGTAAGCAATCAGCCCCAGCATTTT.

This clonotype was counted at least ten times. This chain joins TRBV7-8 and TRBJ2-1; 14 nucleotides line up with TRBD2. The ends lost 5 bases at V and 8 bases at J; junction bases unmatched: 11. This CDR3 spans 17 amino acids. CDR1 and CDR2 from the germline V gene are SGHVS and FQNEAQ. The CDR3 here is CASSLGLAGASSHEQFF. The CDR3 DNA reads TGTGCCAGCAGCCTGGGACTAGCGGGAGCATCTTCCCATGAGCAGTTCTTC. The full variable domain, with the rest looked up from reference TRBV7-8 and TRBJ2-1, is GAGVSQSPRYKVAKRGQDVALRCDPISGHVSLFWYQQALGQGPEFLTYFQNEAQLDKSGLPSDRFFAERPEGSVSTLKIQRTQQEDSAVYLCASSLGLAGASSHEQFFGPGTRLTVL.

The J gene is TRBJ1-2, the V gene TRBV7-3; TRBD1 might be the D (6 bases). Germline CDR1 is SGHTA and CDR2 is FQGTGA. The CDR3 extends over 14 amino acids. Trimming pared 1 base from V and 5 bases from J, leaving 11 bases between. CDR3 sequence reads: CASSLMGGAYGYTF. The CDR3 coding sequence is TGTGCCAGCAGCTTAATGGGGGGCGCATATGGCTACACCTTC.

The J gene is TRBJ2-3, the V gene TRBV20-1; 11 bases align to TRBD2. CDR1 and CDR2 from the germline V gene are DFQATT and SNEGSKA (reference sequence). J was trimmed by 6 bases and V by 5 bases; bases with no gene match: 13. The CDR3 runs to 16 residues. The CDR3, as DNA: TGCAGTGCTCCCGAACTAGCGGGAGTTGGGGGGGATACGCAGTATTTT. It translates to CSAPELAGVGGDTQYF.

This clonotype was observed many times. The chain couples TRBV4-2 to TRBJ2-5; 11 nucleotides line up with TRBD2. Trimming removed 1 base from V and 4 bases from J; junction bases left unmatched: 8. CDR3 length: 17 amino acids. Looked up from germline, CDR1 is LGHNA and CDR2 is YNFKEQ. The DNA of the CDR3 is TGTGCCAGCAGCCAAGCATCCCTAGCGGGAGGAGTAGAGACCCAGTACTTC. Translated, it gives CASSQASLAGGVETQYF.

Regarding this clonotype: With a much larger clone just one base away, this may be a read error. The gene calls are TRBV20-1 and TRBJ2-7; 7 bases are shared with TRBD2. The CDR3 has 15 residues. Looked up from germline, CDR1 is DFQATT and CDR2 is SNEGSKA (reference sequence). V gave up 2 bases and J gave up 5 bases; unmatched junction bases: 12. The CDR3 loop reads CSARPTSVVPNEQYF. The CDR3 region has the DNA TGCAGTGCTAGACCCACTAGCGTAGTCCCCAACGAGCAGTACTTC.

The genes are TRBV29-1 and TRBJ2-7; unclear D gene. The CDR3 length is 11 residues. Germline assignment: CDR1 SQVTM and CDR2 ANQGSEA. Trimming pared 4 bases from V and 2 bases from J, leaving 6 bases between. In DNA form, the CDR3 reads TGCAGCGTTGCTGTAACCTACGAGCAGTACTTC. Translation gives CSVAVTYEQYF.

This clonotype has just a few counts. V usage is TRBV29-1 and J usage is TRBJ1-3, with no clear D. The CDR3 is 12 residues long. The V gene lost 1 base and the J gene lost 6 bases, with 7 bases spanning the gap. The germline V gene encodes CDR1 SQVTM and CDR2 ANQGSEA. For the CDR3, the DNA is TGCAGCGTTGAAGGGACGGAAAACACCATATATTTT. Protein: CSVEGTENTIYF.

This clonotype has only a few counts. This chain connects TRBV4-1 to TRBJ2-1; TRBD1 or TRBD2 may be the D gene (7 bases each). The ends were cut back, 4 bases at V and 7 bases at J, with 17 bases in the middle. Germline CDR1 is MGHRA and CDR2 is YSYEKL. This CDR3 contains 15 residues. The CDR3 sequence is CASSLRGQGGNEQFF. The CDR3 DNA reads as TGCGCCAGCAGCCTAAGGGGGCAGGGGGGGAATGAGCAGTTCTTC.

J is TRBJ2-2 and V is TRBV10-3; D may be TRBD1 (6 bases). The CDR3 spans 16 residues. Germline CDR1 ENHRY, CDR2 SYGVKD. The germline V and J ends were trimmed by 2 bases and 0 bases, with 10 bases remaining between them. The CDR3 DNA reads as TGTGCCATCAGTGAGGGACAGATAACGAACACCGGGGAGCTGTTTTTT. This sequence encodes CAISEGQITNTGELFF.